This T cell receptor (beta chain) was identified in a study of cytomegalovirus exposure and HLA in healthy donors. V was clipped by 5 bases and J by 10 bases, with 17 bases between them. This CDR3 comprises 13 residues. The germline V gene has CDR1 MDHEN and CDR2 SYDVKM. PCR used 60 Vbeta primers and 13 Jbeta primers. Method: immunoSEQ multiplex PCR; TCRdb's copy keeps in-frame clones and lacks some. The repertoire holds roughly 130,000 clones, with 80% as singletons. Source material: PBMCs. The V gene is TRBV28, the J gene TRBJ1-1, with a tentative D call TRBD1 (6 bases). The receptor comes from a man aged 25 to 45 in good health and CMV-seronegative. CDR3 nucleotide sequence: TGTGCCAGCAGTACCCTCGAGGGGGTTCGAGCTTTCTTT. Translating gives CASSTLEGVRAFF.